This TCR beta chain was retrieved from a study of T cell responses to AZD1222 COVID-19 vaccine. Turning to this clone: Its cognate antigen is unknown.

CDR3 length: 18 amino acids. CDR1 is MNHEY, CDR2 SMNVEV, per germline (reference sequence). The V end was cut by 9 bases, the J end by 5 bases, with 31 bases between. Whole-study findings and limits: Repertoires were obtained only post-peak T cell response. It should be noted that donors were predominantly white British and more often female, and clonal diversity was possibly underestimated. When two AZD1222 doses had been given, Spike-specific TCR breadth and depth rose.

The protocol was immunoSEQ multiplex PCR, while the TCRdb copy is restricted to in-frame clones and leaves out a portion. The sample holds 100,000 to 120,000 clones, 81% seen once. The chain employs TRBV27 and TRBJ1-2, with D hard to call. The receptor was derived from an adult in good health. Sequences were derived from peripheral blood, sampled on day 0 of AZD1222 vaccination. The CDR3 here is CASFAISRPRGREYGYTF. CDR3 sequence (DNA): TGTGCCAGTTTTGCCATTAGTAGGCCGAGAGGACGAGAATATGGCTACACCTTC.